These 27 T cell receptor beta chains share one sample of origin, sequenced in a study of regulatory T cells in long-lasting Graves disease. To make TCR beta libraries, researchers used iRepertoire HTBI primers and Arm-PCR of CDR3 regions. Each CDR3 protein is one row after TCRdb ran MiXCR on the multiplex PCR reads. The sample has roughly 510,000 distinct CDR3 sequences; 15% to 20% are singletons. Time point noted: newly diagnosed GD, antithyroid drugs for less than 3 months. PBMC-derived RNA was used for the TCR library. The same sample was also studied in work on T cells in Graves' hyperthyroidism and ophthalmopathy.

Sequenced here: peripheral blood mononuclear cells (PBMCs), sampled at new diagnosis, from a patient treated with antithyroid drugs. Receptors were obtained from a man aged 18 to 30 with Graves disease.

This clonotype was picked up many times. V usage is TRBV15 and J usage is TRBJ2-3; D ambiguous. The CDR3 consists of 15 residues. Germline CDR1 reads LNHNV; CDR2 reads YYDKDF (reference sequence). V was cut by 3 bases and J by 2 bases, with 12 bases left in between. CDR3 protein: CATSRQRTVTDTQYF. The DNA for the CDR3 is TGTGCCACCAGCAGGCAACGGACGGTCACAGATACGCAGTATTTT.

The rearrangement uses TRBV30 and TRBJ2-5; 7 bases match TRBD1. CDR3 size: 13 residues. From germline, CDR1 is GTSNPN and CDR2 SVGIG (reference sequence). Trimming took 2 bases from V and 5 from J; bases not matched to a gene: 5. For the CDR3, the DNA is TGTGCCTGGAGTACAGGGGTTCTGGAGACCCAGTACTTC. It specifies CAWSTGVLETQYF.

The V and J genes are TRBV5-1 and TRBJ2-7, with TRBD2 matching 8 bases. This CDR3 is 14 amino acids long. The germline V gene has CDR1 SGHRS and CDR2 YFSETQ. J gave up 0 bases and V 6 bases, and 5 bases lay outside the gene matches. CDR3 loop: CASNSGTSSYEQYF. The CDR3 DNA reads TGCGCCAGCAACTCCGGGACTAGCTCCTACGAGCAGTACTTC.

In this sample, this clonotype turned up a few times. The V gene is TRBV5-1, the J gene TRBJ2-1; 13 bases agree with TRBD2. Germline V gene sequence: CDR1 SGHRS, CDR2 YFSETQ. CDR3 length: 15 amino acids. Trimming at V came to 4 bases and at J to 8 bases, leaving 6 bases not matched to a gene. The CDR3 sequence: CASSALAGGPDEQFF. CDR3 bases: TGCGCCAGCAGCGCACTAGCGGGAGGGCCTGATGAGCAGTTCTTC.

This clonotype appeared many times. The V gene is TRBV11-3, the J gene TRBJ2-2; TRBD1 might be the D (5 bases). The ends were cut back, 3 bases at V and 0 bases at J, with 11 bases in the middle. The CDR3 runs to 16 residues. Germline CDR1 reads SGHNT; CDR2 reads YENEEA. In nucleotides, the CDR3 is TGTGCCAGCAGCTTGGGGCAAGGCGCGAACACCGGGGAGCTGTTTTTT. Translating gives CASSLGQGANTGELFF.

This clonotype appeared many times. The rearrangement uses TRBV6-1 and TRBJ1-1, with D uncertain. The CDR3 extends over 11 amino acids. V was shortened by 8 bases and J by 9 bases, with 13 bases between the two germline ends. The germline gives CDR1 MNHNS, CDR2 SASEGT. The CDR3 sequence is CASGLSGKAFF. CDR3 in DNA: TGTGCCAGCGGGCTTTCAGGAAAAGCTTTCTTT.

This clonotype was seen a few times. This chain connects TRBV5-1 to TRBJ1-5, with D possibly matching TRBD1 (6 bases). Per germline, CDR1 SGHRS and CDR2 YFSETQ. The CDR3 is 15 residues long. V was clipped by 4 bases and J by 4 bases, with 15 bases between them. CDR3: CASSVETGFNQPQHF. Here the CDR3 DNA reads TGCGCCAGCAGCGTAGAAACAGGGTTTAATCAGCCCCAGCATTTT.

This clonotype was detected many times. The V and J genes are TRBV5-1 and TRBJ2-7, with a weak D call TRBD2 (6 bases). There are 15 residues in the CDR3. Germline V CDR1 and CDR2: SGHRS, YFSETQ. Trimming removed 0 bases from V and 2 bases from J, with 12 bases in between. The CDR3 spells CASSLGRGITYEQYF. The DNA of the CDR3 is TGCGCCAGCAGCTTGGGGCGGGGTATTACCTACGAGCAGTACTTC. Drawing the rest from reference TRBV5-1 and TRBJ2-7, the complete variable domain is KAGVTQTPRYLIKTRGQQVTLSCSPISGHRSVSWYQQTPGQGLQFLFEYFSETQRNKGNFPGRFSGRQFSNSRSEMNVSTLELGDSALYLCASSLGRGITYEQYFGPGTRLTVT.

The count of this clonotype is one. This chain joins TRBV14 and TRBJ2-2; 7 nucleotides match TRBD2. The CDR3 loop spans 15 amino acids. The trim removed 2 bases at V and 5 bases at J, leaving 5 bases unmatched. Germline V CDR1 and CDR2: SGHDN, FVKESK. The CDR3 reads CASSQNGRWTGELFF. As DNA, the CDR3 is TGTGCCAGCAGCCAAAACGGGAGGTGGACCGGGGAGCTGTTTTTT.

This clonotype was picked up many times. J is TRBJ2-1 and V is TRBV12-3 or TRBV12-4; D ambiguous. The CDR3 length is 11 residues. Between the trimmed V and J ends, which lost 2 bases and 10 bases, there was a span of 6 bases. The chain's CDR3 is CASSLSVEQFF. In DNA form, the CDR3 reads TGTGCCAGCAGTTTATCGGTAGAGCAGTTCTTC.

The CDR3 DNA is TGTGCCAGCAGTTTGACAGCGGGAGGGCGAAATGAGCAGTTCTTC. Amino acid sequence: CASSLTAGGRNEQFF. This chain connects TRBV6-9 to TRBJ2-1; 10 bases are shared with TRBD2. Germline CDR1 reads MNHGY; CDR2 reads SVAAGI. CDR3 length equals 15 residues. V lost 4 bases to trimming and J lost 7 bases; unmatched junction nucleotides: 7.

Ten or more counts support this clonotype. The chain couples TRBV20-1 to TRBJ2-2; D call uncertain. CDR3 length: 14 residues. Trimming took 4 bases from V and 4 from J, leaving 13 bases between them. Per germline, CDR1 DFQATT and CDR2 SNEGSKA (reference sequence). The CDR3 spells CSAKRASGTGELFF. CDR3 bases: TGCAGTGCTAAACGGGCCTCGGGCACCGGGGAGCTGTTTTTT.

This clonotype has ten or more counts. The V call is TRBV12-3 or TRBV12-4, the J call TRBJ1-1, with 8 nucleotides matching TRBD1. This CDR3 is built from 13 residues. V gave up 8 bases and J gave up 2 bases; unmatched junction bases: 4. The chain's CDR3 is CASGAGGNTEAFF. Written as DNA, the CDR3 is TGTGCCAGCGGGGCAGGGGGCAACACTGAAGCTTTCTTT.

The rearrangement links TRBV6-2 or TRBV6-3 to TRBJ2-1, with unresolved D. The CDR3 has 13 amino acids. Per germline, CDR1 MNHEY and CDR2 SVGEGT. The V gene lost 0 bases and the J gene lost 6 bases, with 6 bases spanning the gap. The CDR3 is CASSYSVFNEQFF. CDR3 coding DNA: TGTGCCAGCAGTTACTCAGTGTTCAATGAGCAGTTCTTC.

The sample holds many counts of this clonotype. V gene TRBV28 combines with J gene TRBJ2-1, with TRBD2 matching 10 bases. CDR1 is MDHEN and CDR2 is SYDVKM in the germline V gene. With 5 bases clipped from V and 3 bases from J, the junction kept 16 bases outside the gene matches. The CDR3 spans 19 residues. The DNA of the CDR3 is TGTGCCAGCAGTACCCAACGGGCTAGCGGGAGATCACGCTACAATGAGCAGTTCTTC. Protein: CASSTQRASGRSRYNEQFF. Combining the CDR3 with reference TRBV28 and TRBJ2-1 gives the whole variable domain DVKVTQSSRYLVKRTGEKVFLECVQDMDHENMFWYRQDPGLGLRLIYFSYDVKMKEKGDIPEGYSVSREKKERFSLILESASTNQTSMYLCASSTQRASGRSRYNEQFFGPGTRLTVL.

In its sample, this clonotype was seen a few times. The rearrangement joins TRBV28 to TRBJ1-5, with D possibly being TRBD1 (6 bases). CDR3 length equals 13 residues. Germline V gene lookup returns CDR1 MDHEN and CDR2 SYDVKM. V was cut by 5 bases and J by 5 bases, with 10 bases left in between. The CDR3 reads CASSTGMYQPQHF. The CDR3 nucleotides are TGTGCCAGCAGTACAGGGATGTATCAGCCCCAGCATTTT. The complete variable domain, with remaining parts taken from reference TRBV28 and TRBJ1-5, reads DVKVTQSSRYLVKRTGEKVFLECVQDMDHENMFWYRQDPGLGLRLIYFSYDVKMKEKGDIPEGYSVSREKKERFSLILESASTNQTSMYLCASSTGMYQPQHFGDGTRLSIL.

This clonotype was counted many times. This chain links TRBV28 with TRBJ2-5, with 7 positions matching TRBD2. Looked up from germline, CDR1 is MDHEN and CDR2 is SYDVKM. The ends lost 2 bases at V and 5 bases at J; junction bases unmatched: 11. The CDR3 sequence is 16 residues long. CDR3 coding DNA: TGTGCCAGCAGTTTAAATTCGGGCGTCGGGGGGGAGACCCAGTACTTC. Its translation is CASSLNSGVGGETQYF.

The DNA of the CDR3 is TGCAGTGCGGAGGACAGGGACTATAATTCACCCCTCCACTTT. Its protein is CSAEDRDYNSPLHF. The rearrangement joins TRBV20-1 to TRBJ1-6; 8 bases fit TRBD1. J was trimmed by 3 bases and V by 6 bases; bases with no gene match: 4. The length of the CDR3 is 14 residues. The germline gives CDR1 DFQATT, CDR2 SNEGSKA (reference sequence).

This clonotype was observed at least ten times. The J gene is TRBJ2-1, the V gene TRBV28; D remains ambiguous. Trimming removed 3 bases at V and 0 bases at J, with 9 bases between. The CDR3 has 15 residues. CDR1 is MDHEN, CDR2 SYDVKM, per germline. CDR3 sequence: CASSLVELSYNEQFF. The CDR3 DNA follows: TGTGCCAGCAGTTTGGTGGAACTCTCCTACAATGAGCAGTTCTTC.

This clonotype was seen many times. Compared with germline, one end of the junction differs, possibly owing to a read error. The CDR3 nucleotides are TGTGCCAGCAGCTTGGCGGGCCAGAACACTGAAGCTTTCTTT. This gives the protein CASSLAGQNTEAFF. The chain recombines TRBV5-1 with TRBJ1-1; D is undetermined. This CDR3 is 14 amino acids long. Germline V lookup: CDR1 SGHRS, CDR2 YFSETQ.

In its sample, this clonotype was seen many times. This chain links TRBV2 with TRBJ2-1; 11 positions agree with TRBD1. The ends lost 4 bases at V and 5 bases at J; junction bases unmatched: 19. CDR1 SNHLY and CDR2 FYNNEI come from the germline V gene. This CDR3 comprises 20 residues. CDR3 bases: TGTGCCAGCAGTGTACCGGGACAGGGGGATAACCCAACCCCACACAATGAGCAGTTCTTC. Encoded protein: CASSVPGQGDNPTPHNEQFF.

This clonotype occurred a few times. The gene calls are TRBV19 and TRBJ2-3; 7 nucleotides agree with TRBD2. Per the germline V gene, CDR1 is LNHDA and CDR2 is SQIVND (reference sequence). Germline trimming cut 9 bases from V and 3 bases from J; bases unmatched to any gene: 9. The CDR3 contains 14 residues. CDR3 region: CASRGVAETDTQYF. As DNA, the CDR3 is TGTGCCAGCCGGGGGGTAGCGGAGACAGATACGCAGTATTTT.

This clonotype came up many times. CDR3 nucleotide sequence: TGTGCCAGCACCAACCGCGGAACTGGAAACACCATATATTTT. The encoded protein is CASTNRGTGNTIYF. The chain joins TRBV28 to TRBJ1-3; no reliable D call. The length of the CDR3 is 14 residues. Trimming left V 7 bases short and J 2 bases short, with 12 bases between. Germline assignment: CDR1 MDHEN and CDR2 SYDVKM.

This clonotype was seen at least ten times. The rearrangement uses TRBV5-1 and TRBJ2-7, with D possibly being TRBD1 or TRBD2 (7 bases each). Germline V gives CDR1 SGHRS, CDR2 YFSETQ. The germline V and J ends were trimmed by 4 bases and 7 bases, with 21 bases remaining between them. The CDR3 loop spans 15 amino acids. CDR3 nucleotide sequence: TGCGCCAGCAGCGTACAAGCGGGCAGGGGGGGAGAGCAGTACTTC. Translation: CASSVQAGRGGEQYF.

This clonotype was detected many times. The chain uses TRBV20-1 and TRBJ2-1, with 12 bases identical to TRBD2. J was trimmed by 7 bases and V by 0 bases; bases with no gene match: 1. CDR3 size: 14 residues. CDR1 and CDR2 from the germline V gene are DFQATT and SNEGSKA (reference sequence). CDR3 DNA: TGCAGTGCTAGAGACGGACTAGCGGGAAATGAGCAGTTCTTC. This codes for CSARDGLAGNEQFF.

J is TRBJ2-7 and V is TRBV5-1, with TRBD1 matching 12 bases. CDR1 is SGHRS and CDR2 is YFSETQ in the germline V gene. The CDR3 extends over 17 amino acids. The ends lost 4 bases at V and 0 bases at J; junction bases unmatched: 8. The CDR3: CASSDGTGGELSYEQYF. For the CDR3, the DNA is TGCGCCAGCAGCGACGGGACAGGGGGCGAACTCTCCTACGAGCAGTACTTC.

To note about this clonotype: A far larger clone is only one base removed, so a read error is likely. The chain employs TRBV2 and TRBJ2-1, with TRBD1 matching over 9 bases. Germline-derived CDR1 and CDR2 are SNHLY and FYNNEI. This CDR3 has 15 residues. Germline trimming cut 5 bases from V and 10 bases from J; bases unmatched to any gene: 12. CDR3 nucleotide sequence: TGTGCCAGCAGTCGACCGGGACAGGGCTCCTACGAGCAGTTCTTC. Amino acid sequence: CASSRPGQGSYEQFF.